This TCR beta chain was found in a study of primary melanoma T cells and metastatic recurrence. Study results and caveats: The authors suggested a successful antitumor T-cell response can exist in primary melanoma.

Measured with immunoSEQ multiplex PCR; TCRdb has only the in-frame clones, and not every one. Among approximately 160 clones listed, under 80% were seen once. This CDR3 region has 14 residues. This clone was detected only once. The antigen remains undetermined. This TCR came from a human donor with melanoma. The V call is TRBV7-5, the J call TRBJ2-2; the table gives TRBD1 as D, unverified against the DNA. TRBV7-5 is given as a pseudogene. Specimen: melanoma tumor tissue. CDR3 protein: CASKGGLVAGELFF. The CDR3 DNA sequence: TGTGCCAGCAAAGGGGGCCTTGTTGCCGGGGAGCTGTTTTTT.